These T cell receptor beta chains were read from a single sample in a study of blood T cell dynamics during melanoma immunotherapy. Profiling relied on immunoSEQ multiplex PCR, and the TCRdb table lists in-frame clones only, not all of them. The sample yields 350 to 450 clones, 82% seen once. The specimen comprised cell-free DNA from blood, sampled from a patient treated with checkpoint blockade. These receptors were obtained from a human donor with melanoma. CDR3s leave out the opening cysteine and the closing phenylalanine or tryptophan.

v_gene: TRBV9
CDR3aa: ASSPGTGIYQPQH

v_gene: TRBV10-3
CDR3aa: AIRDGQGHQPQH

v_gene: TRBV7-8
CDR3aa: ASSLDRTSSSYNEQF

v_gene: TRBV10-3
CDR3aa: AISLGSNSPLH

v_gene: TRBV27
CDR3aa: ASSYGVAGGIYGYT

v_gene: TRBV4-1
CDR3aa: ASSQLPGLAGGPGDTQY

v_gene: TRBV2
CDR3aa: ASSEASGGSYGYT

v_gene: TRBV5-6
CDR3aa: ASIPGEGHGYT

v_gene: TRBV25-1
CDR3aa: ASGKLSENTEAF

v_gene: TRBV2
CDR3aa: ARSGEGLYGYT

v_gene: TRBV19
CDR3aa: ASSGTGGSGANVLT

v_gene: TRBV30
CDR3aa: AWSVHRVPRGHGYT

v_gene: TRBV21-1
CDR3aa: ASSVLLHVLDEQY

v_gene: TRBV19
CDR3aa: ASRRPGQGIDTQY

v_gene: TRBV5-6
CDR3aa: ASSLEQGRASPLH

v_gene: TRBV11-2
CDR3aa: ASSPIEARIHQPQH

v_gene: TRBV27
CDR3aa: ASSLGRLQETQY

v_gene: TRBV7-4
CDR3aa: ASSRPGYSQSRANVLT

v_gene: TRBV10-3
CDR3aa: ATLDMNYGYT

v_gene: TRBV21-1
CDR3aa: ASSKGAGGLGEQY

v_gene: TRBV4-2
CDR3aa: ASSQDRGGEETQY

v_gene: TRBV6-5
CDR3aa: ASRGTGRYNEQF

v_gene: TRBV19
CDR3aa: ASSVENIQY

v_gene: TRBV30
CDR3aa: AWSVRLGVGHGYT

v_gene: TRBV27
CDR3aa: ASSYGVAGGIYGYT